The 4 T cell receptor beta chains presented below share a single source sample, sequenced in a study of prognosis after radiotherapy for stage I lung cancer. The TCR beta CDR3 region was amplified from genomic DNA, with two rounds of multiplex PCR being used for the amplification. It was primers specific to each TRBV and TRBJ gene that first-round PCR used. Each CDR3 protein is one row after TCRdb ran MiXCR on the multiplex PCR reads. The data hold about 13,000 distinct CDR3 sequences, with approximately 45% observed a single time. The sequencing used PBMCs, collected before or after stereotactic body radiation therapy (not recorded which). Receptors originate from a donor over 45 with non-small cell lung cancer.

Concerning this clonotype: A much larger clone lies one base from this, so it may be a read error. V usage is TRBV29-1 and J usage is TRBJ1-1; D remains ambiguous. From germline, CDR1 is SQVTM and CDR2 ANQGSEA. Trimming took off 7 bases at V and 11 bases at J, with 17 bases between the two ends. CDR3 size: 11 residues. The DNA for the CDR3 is TGCAGCGGGGCTTGGATACTCGGGGCTTTCTTT. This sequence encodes CSGAWILGAFF.

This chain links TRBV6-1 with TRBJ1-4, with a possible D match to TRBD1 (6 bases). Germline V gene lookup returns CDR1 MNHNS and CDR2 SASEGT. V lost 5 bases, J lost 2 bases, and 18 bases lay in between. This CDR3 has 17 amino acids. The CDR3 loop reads CASSNRDIEFTNEKLFF. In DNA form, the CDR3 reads TGTGCCAGCAGTAACCGGGACATAGAATTTACTAATGAAAAACTGTTTTTT.

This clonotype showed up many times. The CDR3 region has the DNA TGTGCCAGCAGTCAAGGGGCGGTTGGCACAGATACGCAGTATTTT. Translated, it gives CASSQGAVGTDTQYF. This chain joins TRBV28 and TRBJ2-3, with TRBD1 as a possible D gene (5 bases). Trimming took 5 bases from V and 1 from J, leaving 13 bases between them. This CDR3 is 15 amino acids long. CDR1 is MDHEN, CDR2 SYDVKM, per germline.

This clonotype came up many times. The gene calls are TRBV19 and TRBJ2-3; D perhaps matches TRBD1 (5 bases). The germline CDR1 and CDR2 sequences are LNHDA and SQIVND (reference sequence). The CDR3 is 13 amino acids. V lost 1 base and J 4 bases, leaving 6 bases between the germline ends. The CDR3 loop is CASSIGGADTQYF. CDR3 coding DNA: TGTGCCAGTAGTATAGGGGGCGCAGATACGCAGTATTTT.